Shown below are 27 T cell receptor beta chains from a single sample sequenced in a study of vaccination and CD4 T cells after COVID-19. The Oncomine TCR Beta short-read assay was applied to DNA of cultured CD4+ T cells. Each CDR3 protein is one row after TCRdb ran MiXCR on the PCR reads. The sample contains around 21,000 distinct CDR3 sequences, approximately 56% of which appear only once. Their recognized antigens are unknown. Sample treatment: roughly 10-day PBMC culture with coronavirus spike peptide pools or control peptides (ViraFEST assay). The specimen was CD4+ T cells from blood, cultured in vitro, collected after SARS-CoV-2 vaccination. These receptors came from a human donor who had recovered from COVID-19.

The chain is built from TRBV27 and TRBJ1-5, with a tentative D call TRBD1 (5 bases). Germline V gene sequence: CDR1 MNHEY, CDR2 SMNVEV (reference sequence). With 2 bases removed from V and 0 bases from J, the gap between germline ends came to 11 bases. This CDR3 is built from 16 residues. The CDR3 loop is CASSLTSGNSNQPQHF. CDR3 DNA sequence: TGTGCCAGCAGTTTAACGTCAGGGAATAGCAATCAGCCCCAGCATTTT.

The chain employs TRBV19 and TRBJ1-2; the D gene is possibly TRBD1 (6 bases). The V gene's germline CDR1 is LNHDA and CDR2 SQIVND (reference sequence). V lost 4 bases and J 7 bases, leaving 10 bases between the germline ends. The CDR3 extends over 12 amino acids. CDR3 sequence reads: CASSTGTSGYTF. The DNA of the CDR3 is TGTGCCAGTAGTACCGGGACAAGTGGCTACACCTTC.

The chain recombines TRBV7-3 with TRBJ2-1; D is undetermined. Germline V gives CDR1 SGHTA, CDR2 FQGTGA. This CDR3 contains 14 residues. The V gene lost 5 bases and the J gene lost 9 bases, with 17 bases spanning the gap. The CDR3 protein is CASSRSLSLGEQFF. The CDR3 DNA sequence: TGTGCCAGCAGCCGAAGCCTTAGCTTGGGTGAGCAGTTCTTC.

This clonotype is a singleton in its sample. The chain employs TRBV11-2 and TRBJ2-1, with TRBD2 as a possible D gene (6 bases). Germline values: CDR1 SGHAT, CDR2 FQNNGV. The V and J ends lost 1 base and 0 bases respectively, with 7 bases between them. There are 15 residues in the CDR3. The CDR3 DNA reads TGTGCCAGCAGCTTAGGTAGCGGCTCCTACAATGAGCAGTTCTTC. Translating gives CASSLGSGSYNEQFF. The whole variable domain, remainder taken from reference TRBV11-2 and TRBJ2-1, is EAGVAQSPRYKIIEKRQSVAFWCNPISGHATLYWYQQILGQGPKLLIQFQNNGVVDDSQLPKDRFSAERLKGVDSTLKIQPAKLEDSAVYLCASSLGSGSYNEQFFGPGTRLTVL.

The chain is built from TRBV20-1 and TRBJ1-1; D is perhaps TRBD1 (6 bases). Trimming took 5 bases from V and 7 from J, leaving 14 bases between them. The CDR3 consists of 12 residues. Germline V gene sequence: CDR1 DFQATT, CDR2 SNEGSKA (reference sequence). The chain's CDR3 is CSAGGGISEAFF. DNA for the CDR3: TGCAGTGCTGGAGGGGGGATAAGTGAAGCTTTCTTT.

The CDR3 protein is CASSIDSYKRPQHF. CDR3 DNA: TGTGCCAGTAGTATAGACAGCTACAAGCGGCCCCAGCATTTT. The genes are TRBV19 and TRBJ1-5; no reliable D call. The germline V and J ends were trimmed by 0 bases and 9 bases, with 12 bases remaining between them. CDR1 is LNHDA, CDR2 SQIVND, per germline (reference sequence). The CDR3 is 14 residues long.

This clonotype was observed a single time. The chain recombines TRBV19 with TRBJ2-7, with unresolved D. There are 14 residues in the CDR3. Germline V gene lookup returns CDR1 LNHDA and CDR2 SQIVND (reference sequence). V lost 2 bases and J lost 1, with 9 bases in between. In DNA, the CDR3 is TGTGCCAGTAGTATAAGGGCCCCATCCTACGAGCAGTACTTC. Protein: CASSIRAPSYEQYF.

The gene calls are TRBV6-5 and TRBJ1-2; 8 nucleotides align to TRBD1. Germline-derived CDR1 and CDR2 are MNHEY and SVGAGI. J lost 8 bases, V lost 4 bases, and 6 bases had no gene match. This CDR3 has 13 amino acids. The CDR3 spells CASSLDRAGGYTF. In DNA, the CDR3 is TGTGCCAGCAGTTTGGACAGGGCGGGCGGCTACACCTTC.

There are a few counts of this clonotype. The chain is built from TRBV5-6 and TRBJ1-2, with 8 positions matching TRBD1. Germline CDR1 reads SGHDT; CDR2 reads YYEEEE. V was pared by 4 bases and J by 8 bases, with 16 bases of the junction left unmatched. There are 16 residues in the CDR3. In DNA form, the CDR3 reads TGTGCCAGCAGCCGGGGGGCTGACAGGGGCCCAGGGGGCTACACCTTC. Translating gives CASSRGADRGPGGYTF.

This chain uses TRBV19 with TRBJ1-6, with TRBD1 as a possible D gene (5 bases). V was cut by 5 bases and J by 9 bases, with 17 bases left in between. Germline V lookup: CDR1 LNHDA, CDR2 SQIVND (reference sequence). The CDR3 is made up of 15 amino acids. The CDR3 loop is CASSFGASSGSPLHF. The CDR3 nucleotides are TGTGCCAGTAGTTTCGGGGCCTCATCGGGTTCACCCCTCCACTTT.

CDR3 nucleotide sequence: TGCAGTGCCCACCCCCTAGGCAGGGCACAGCCCCAGCATTTT. Amino acids: CSAHPLGRAQPQHF. The chain joins TRBV20-1 to TRBJ1-5; TRBD1 is a possible D gene (5 bases). Trimming cost V 6 bases and J 7 bases, with 19 bases left between them. Germline values: CDR1 DFQATT, CDR2 SNEGSKA (reference sequence). The CDR3 totals 14 residues.

In this sample, this clonotype turned up a few times. The rearrangement links TRBV20-1 to TRBJ1-3; D gene unclear. Germline-derived CDR1 and CDR2 are DFQATT and SNEGSKA (reference sequence). V shed 0 bases and J shed 1 base, with 7 bases lying between them. This CDR3 is 14 amino acids long. The CDR3 nucleotides are TGCAGTGCTAGAGATCAAGGGTCTGGAAACACCATATATTTT. The encoded protein is CSARDQGSGNTIYF.

J is TRBJ1-2 and V is TRBV9, with D possibly TRBD1 on 6 matching bases. CDR3 size: 14 residues. V lost 0 bases to trimming and J lost 4 bases, with 10 bases between them. The V gene's germline CDR1 is SGDLS and CDR2 YYNGEE. The CDR3 DNA reads TGTGCCAGCAGCGTAGGGGGGCTCGGCTATGGCTACACCTTC. As protein: CASSVGGLGYGYTF. The entire variable domain, with the rest obtained from reference TRBV9 and TRBJ1-2, is as follows: DSGVTQTPKHLITATGQRVTLRCSPRSGDLSVYWYQQSLDQGLQFLIQYYNGEERAKGNILERFSAQQFPDLHSELNLSSLELGDSALYFCASSVGGLGYGYTFGSGTRLTVV.

The rearrangement uses TRBV20-1 and TRBJ2-3; D gene ambiguous. V lost 0 bases to trimming and J lost 0 bases, with 7 bases between them. This CDR3 region has 14 residues. The germline gives CDR1 DFQATT, CDR2 SNEGSKA (reference sequence). CDR3 region: CSARELDSTDTQYF. CDR3 coding DNA: TGCAGTGCTAGAGAGCTTGACAGCACAGATACGCAGTATTTT.

In DNA form, the CDR3 reads TGCGCCAGCAGCTTAGGGGGAGCGGGCAATTCACCCCTCCACTTT. Protein sequence: CASSLGGAGNSPLHF. This chain uses TRBV5-1 with TRBJ1-6, with D perhaps matching TRBD1 (6 bases). The CDR3 spans 15 residues. Trimming pared 2 bases from V and 7 bases from J, leaving 13 bases between. Germline CDR1 and CDR2: SGHRS and YFSETQ. Drawing the rest from reference TRBV5-1 and TRBJ1-6, the complete variable domain is KAGVTQTPRYLIKTRGQQVTLSCSPISGHRSVSWYQQTPGQGLQFLFEYFSETQRNKGNFPGRFSGRQFSNSRSEMNVSTLELGDSALYLCASSLGGAGNSPLHFGNGTRLTVT.

The chain joins TRBV25-1 to TRBJ2-7; D ambiguous. Per germline, CDR1 MGHDK and CDR2 SYGVNS. Deletions cut 5 bases from V and 0 bases from J, with 8 bases between. The CDR3 sequence is 13 residues long. CDR3 sequence (DNA): TGTGCCAGCAGTCCCCTCGACTCCTACGAGCAGTACTTC. It yields the protein CASSPLDSYEQYF.

The V and J genes are TRBV11-3 and TRBJ2-5, with unresolved D. Between the trimmed V and J ends, which lost 5 bases and 2 bases, there was a span of 6 bases. Germline values: CDR1 SGHNT, CDR2 YENEEA. The CDR3 length is 12 residues. CDR3 amino acids: CASSRSQETQYF. The CDR3 DNA is TGTGCCAGCAGCAGGTCTCAAGAGACCCAGTACTTC.

V usage is TRBV27 and J usage is TRBJ2-7; 10 nucleotides agree with TRBD2. In germline, CDR1 is MNHEY, CDR2 SMNVEV (reference sequence). The CDR3 covers 17 residues. V was pared by 2 bases and J by 0 bases, with 7 bases of the junction left unmatched. The CDR3 DNA reads TGTGCCAGCAGTTTAGGTCGCGGACTAGCGGACTCCTACGAGCAGTACTTC. Protein product: CASSLGRGLADSYEQYF.

In this sample, this clonotype turned up a few times. The chain employs TRBV20-1 and TRBJ2-2, with 12 bases that match TRBD2. The germline gives CDR1 DFQATT, CDR2 SNEGSKA (reference sequence). V shed 1 base, J shed 8 bases, and the junction held 5 bases outside the gene matches. This CDR3 contains 15 residues. Here the CDR3 DNA reads TGCAGTGCTAGAGCGACTAGCGGGAGTTTAGGGGAGCTGTTTTTT. This encodes CSARATSGSLGELFF.

The chain joins TRBV12-3 or TRBV12-4 to TRBJ2-3; no firm D call. CDR3 length: 14 amino acids. With 3 bases removed from V and 2 bases from J, the gap between germline ends came to 9 bases. CDR3 nucleotides: TGTGCCAGCAGTTTGGGCAGATCCACAGATACGCAGTATTTT. Amino acid sequence: CASSLGRSTDTQYF.

The chain employs TRBV11-3 and TRBJ1-1, with no clear D. CDR1 and CDR2 from the germline V gene are SGHNT and YENEEA. Trimming left V 2 bases short and J 7 bases short, with 8 bases between. The CDR3 covers 12 residues. CDR3 DNA sequence: TGTGCCAGCAGCTTAAAAACGCTTGAAGCTTTCTTT. It is translated as CASSLKTLEAFF. The full variable domain, in which reference TRBV11-3 and TRBJ1-1 provide the parts outside the CDR3, is EAGVVQSPRYKIIEKKQPVAFWCNPISGHNTLYWYLQNLGQGPELLIRYENEEAVDDSQLPKDRFSAERLKGVDSTLKIQPAELGDSAVYLCASSLKTLEAFFGQGTRLTVV.

A single count supports this clonotype. V gene TRBV6-1 combines with J gene TRBJ2-3; D unresolved. V was clipped by 0 bases and J by 5 bases, with 15 bases between them. Germline values: CDR1 MNHNS, CDR2 SASEGT. The CDR3 runs to 16 residues. This CDR3 reads CASSEAATRPEDTQYF. For the CDR3, the DNA is TGTGCCAGCAGTGAAGCCGCCACGAGGCCCGAAGATACGCAGTATTTT.

This sequence joins TRBV20-1 and TRBJ2-6, with 7 bases fitting TRBD1. The J segment lost 0 bases and the V segment lost 3 bases, leaving 5 bases of the junction unmatched. Germline V gives CDR1 DFQATT, CDR2 SNEGSKA (reference sequence). CDR3 length equals 16 residues. The CDR3 bases are TGCAGTGCTAGGGGGGACAGTTCCTCTGGGGCCAACGTCCTGACTTTC. It translates to CSARGDSSSGANVLTF.

The gene calls are TRBV12-3 or TRBV12-4 and TRBJ1-5; TRBD1 agrees at 8 bases. V gave up 0 bases and J gave up 6 bases; unmatched junction bases: 10. The CDR3 is 17 residues long. CDR3 amino acids: CASSLAGARGLRQPQHF. Written as DNA, the CDR3 is TGTGCCAGCAGTTTAGCCGGAGCCAGGGGGCTGCGTCAGCCCCAGCATTTT.

This clonotype has a handful of counts. The CDR3 region is CASSSTKQGFNYGYTF. The CDR3, as DNA: TGTGCCAGCAGCTCCACCAAGCAGGGATTTAACTATGGCTACACCTTC. The J gene is TRBJ1-2, the V gene TRBV28, with TRBD1 as a possible D gene (5 bases). Trimming pared 6 bases from V and 1 base from J, leaving 18 bases between. The CDR3 extends over 16 amino acids. Germline V lookup: CDR1 MDHEN, CDR2 SYDVKM.

This clonotype has only one observation. The V call is TRBV20-1, the J call TRBJ1-2; perhaps TRBD1 as D (6 bases). The V end was cut by 3 bases, the J end by 5 bases, with 13 bases between. The CDR3 totals 13 residues. Germline CDR1 reads DFQATT; CDR2 reads SNEGSKA (reference sequence). CDR3 nucleotides: TGCAGTGCTAGGTCGGGGGCACTGTATGGCTACACCTTC. Translated, it gives CSARSGALYGYTF.

The V call is TRBV2, the J call TRBJ2-7; D is possibly TRBD2 (6 bases). V lost 7 bases and J 0 bases, leaving 13 bases between the germline ends. The CDR3 has 14 residues. Per the germline V gene, CDR1 is SNHLY and CDR2 is FYNNEI. CDR3: CASKRDLSSYEQYF. Written as DNA, the CDR3 is TGTGCCAGCAAAAGGGACTTGAGCTCCTACGAGCAGTACTTC.